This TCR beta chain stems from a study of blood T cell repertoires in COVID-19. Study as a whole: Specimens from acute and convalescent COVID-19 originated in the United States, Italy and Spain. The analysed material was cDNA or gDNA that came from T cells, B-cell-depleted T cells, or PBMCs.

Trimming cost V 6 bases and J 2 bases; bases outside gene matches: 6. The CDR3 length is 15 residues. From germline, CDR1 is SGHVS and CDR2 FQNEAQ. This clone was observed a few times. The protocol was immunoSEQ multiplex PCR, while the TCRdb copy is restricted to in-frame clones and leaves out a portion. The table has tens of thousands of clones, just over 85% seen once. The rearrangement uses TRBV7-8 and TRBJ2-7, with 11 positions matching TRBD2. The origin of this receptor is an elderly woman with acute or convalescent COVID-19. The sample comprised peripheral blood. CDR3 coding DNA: TGTGCCAGCAGGTTGCGGACTAGCGGGCCCTACGAGCAGTACTTC. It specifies CASRLRTSGPYEQYF.